These 5 T cell receptor beta chains came from one sample sequenced in a study of regulatory T cells in long-lasting Graves disease. Indicated time point: persistent/refractory GD, antithyroid drugs over 5 years with positive TRAb. From RNA extracted from PBMCs, the TCR library was made. Researchers made TCR beta libraries by using iRepertoire HTBI primers and running Arm-PCR on CDR3 regions. A single record per CDR3 protein comes from TCRdb applying MiXCR to the multiplex PCR reads. The sample carries 400,000 to 500,000 distinct CDR3 sequences, around 20% recorded once. The sample consisted of peripheral blood mononuclear cells (PBMCs), taken when the disease was refractory, from a patient treated with antithyroid drugs. The source of these receptors is a female donor with Graves disease.

J is TRBJ2-5 and V is TRBV9; the match to TRBD2 covers 12 bases. CDR1 is SGDLS and CDR2 is YYNGEE in the germline V gene. Germline trimming cut 0 bases from V and 1 base from J; bases unmatched to any gene: 7. This CDR3 has 18 residues. In DNA, the CDR3 is TGTGCCAGCAGCGTAGGTTCGACGACTAGCGGGAGCCAAGAGACCCAGTACTTC. This gives the protein CASSVGSTTSGSQETQYF.

This clonotype has at least ten counts. This chain uses TRBV12-3 or TRBV12-4 with TRBJ1-1; 9 bases fit TRBD1. The CDR3 covers 16 residues. The trim removed 7 bases at V and 1 base at J, leaving 10 bases unmatched. The CDR3 sequence: CASIIDRTGENTEAFF. CDR3 in DNA: TGTGCCAGCATAATAGATAGGACAGGGGAGAACACTGAAGCTTTCTTT.

The chain links TRBV29-1 to TRBJ1-1; 8 nucleotides line up with TRBD1. The J segment lost 4 bases and the V segment lost 4 bases, leaving 5 bases of the junction unmatched. Germline CDR1 and CDR2: SQVTM and ANQGSEA. This CDR3 is built from 13 residues. The chain's CDR3 is CSVAGGSGTEAFF. DNA of the CDR3: TGCAGCGTTGCAGGGGGCTCGGGCACTGAAGCTTTCTTT.

This clonotype came up a few times. The chain couples TRBV18 to TRBJ2-5, with TRBD1 as a possible D gene (7 bases). The germline CDR1 and CDR2 sequences are KGHSH and LQKENI. This CDR3 region has 12 residues. The germline V and J ends were trimmed by 8 bases and 3 bases, with 10 bases remaining between them. CDR3 coding DNA: TGTGCCAGCGCGGGACAGAAAGAGACCCAGTACTTC. Translation: CASAGQKETQYF.

This clonotype was seen at least ten times. Its ends do not fully match the called genes, so a read error is possible. V gene TRBV24-1 combines with J gene TRBJ2-5; D gene ambiguous. The CDR3 covers 14 residues. Per the germline V gene, CDR1 is KGHDR and CDR2 is SFDVKD. The CDR3: CATSDAQLQGTQYF. CDR3 nucleotides: TGTGCCACCAGTGATGCCCAGTTACAAGGGACCCAGTACTTC.